The 20 T cell receptor beta chains below all came from one sample that was sequenced in a study of T cells in women clearing cervical HPV infection. TCRdb's table, derived via immunoSEQ multiplex PCR, lists solely in-frame clones and lacks some. The sample holds more than 30,000 clones. The sample taken for sequencing was blood buffy coat. Receptors originate from a woman aged 18-70 years with a cervical HPV16 infection that either progressed to CIN3+ or cleared (not recorded which).

The DNA read from the CDR3 is TGCAGTGCCCCGGGGGGATCAAGCTCCTATAATTCACCC. Translation: CSAPGGSSSYNSP. The complete CDR3 reads CSAPGGSSSYNSPLHF. The chain carries TRBV20-1 and TRBJ1-6, with TRBD1 as a possible D gene (5 bases). The read gets to within 3 residues of the CDR3 end, and the germline J gene fills in the rest. Trimming shortened V by 6 bases and J by 0 bases, and 15 bases separated the two germline ends. The CDR3 totals 16 residues. CDR1 and CDR2 (germline): DFQATT, SNEGSKA (reference sequence).

On this clone: The read gets to within 3 residues of the CDR3 end, and the germline J gene fills in the rest. The rearrangement uses TRBV19 and TRBJ1-2; D is unclear. V was clipped by 2 bases and J by 2 bases, with 6 bases between them. CDR1 LNHDA and CDR2 SQIVND come from the germline V gene (reference sequence). The CDR3 totals 13 residues. The part of the CDR3 DNA that was read is TGTGCCAGTAGTATAATACAGAACTATGGC. Its translation: CASSIIQNYG. The entire CDR3 protein reads CASSIIQNYGYTF.

This chain's CDR3 is CAISEKGDGAGELFF. The CDR3 bases that were read are TGTGCCATCAGTGAGAAGGGGGACGGGGCCGGGGAG. The J gene is TRBJ2-2, the V gene TRBV10-3; D may be TRBD1 (6 bases). The DNA ends 3 residues before the CDR3 does, and the rest of the CDR3 is filled in from the germline J gene. CDR3 length: 15 amino acids. Germline V gene lookup returns CDR1 ENHRY and CDR2 SYGVKD. The germline V and J ends were trimmed by 2 bases and 6 bases, with 13 bases remaining between them.

Turning to this clone: Read coverage stops 3 residues before the CDR3 terminus; the germline J gene supplies the remainder. Other DNA sequences within the sample encode an identical CDR3. V is TRBV5-1 and J is TRBJ1-3; 7 bases align to TRBD1. The CDR3 is 15 residues long. Germline V gives CDR1 SGHRS, CDR2 YFSETQ. The CDR3 spells CASSLDRGLGGTIYF. The CDR3 bases that were read are TGCGCCAGCAGCTTGGACAGGGGCCTTGGAGGAACT.

Concerning this clone itself: The read terminates 3 residues ahead of where the CDR3 ends, so the germline J gene completes it. This chain links TRBV7-2 with TRBJ1-6; perhaps TRBD1 as D (5 bases). The CDR3 is 13 residues long. V was shortened by 3 bases and J by 9 bases, with 9 bases between the two germline ends. Germline lookup yields CDR1 SGHTA and CDR2 FQGNSA. Partial CDR3 DNA: TGTGCCAGCAGCTTCAGCGGGGGTTCACCC. It translates to CASSFSGGSP. The full CDR3 protein reads CASSFSGGSPLHF.

As regards this clone: The CDR3 extends 3 residues past the end of the read, so its final part is completed from the germline J gene. The chain joins TRBV30 to TRBJ2-2; the D is unclear. CDR1 and CDR2 (germline): GTSNPN, SVGIG (reference sequence). This CDR3 spans 13 amino acids. The DNA read from the CDR3 is TGTGCCTGGAGTGTACCCACTAATTCACCG. Translation gives CAWSVPTNSP. The full CDR3 reads CAWSVPTNSPLFF.

As concerns this clone: The read finishes 3 residues shy of the CDR3 end, and the germline J gene is used to complete it. This chain links TRBV18 with TRBJ1-1; maybe TRBD1 (6 bases). V was trimmed by 7 bases and J by 5 bases, leaving 11 bases between them. This CDR3 region has 12 residues. Germline loops: CDR1 KGHSH, CDR2 LQKENI. The CDR3 DNA, read in part, is TGTGCCAGCTGCACAGGGATAACTGAA. It yields the protein CASCTGITE. The CDR3, in full, reads CASCTGITEAFF.

A remark on this clone: The read ends 3 residues before the CDR3 terminus; that terminus is restored from the germline J gene. The chain has TRBV7-3 and TRBJ2-5, with 10 bases identical to TRBD1. Germline CDR1 SGHTA, CDR2 FQGTGA. This CDR3 spans 13 amino acids. After removal of 5 bases from V and 5 bases from J, the junction contained 2 bases not matched to a gene. The CDR3 sequence is CASSQGQGETQYF. CDR3 bases read: TGTGCCAGCAGCCAGGGACAGGGGGAGACC.

Note on this clone: The CDR3 goes on 3 residues after the read ends, and that part is filled in from the germline J gene. The chain has TRBV6-2 or TRBV6-3 and TRBJ1-5; no clear D. Trimming pared 7 bases from V and 7 bases from J, leaving 14 bases between. Per the germline V gene, CDR1 is MNHEY and CDR2 is SVGEGT. The CDR3 sequence is 13 residues long. Incomplete CDR3 DNA: TGTGCCAGCACTACGATGAGAGGGCAGCCC. Encoded protein: CASTTMRGQP. The whole CDR3 is CASTTMRGQPQHF.

Regarding this clone: From the germline J gene comes the end of the CDR3, since the read stops 3 residues before it. This sequence joins TRBV7-2 and TRBJ2-3, with D tentatively TRBD1 (7 bases). Per germline, CDR1 SGHTA and CDR2 FQGNSA. This CDR3 spans 15 amino acids. CDR3: CASSLRYSGGRAQYF. The part of the CDR3 DNA that was read is TGTGCCAGCAGCTTAAGGTACTCAGGGGGGCGGGCG.

Of note for this clone: The read stops 3 residues short of the end of the CDR3; the missing end is completed from the germline J gene. The gene calls are TRBV20-1 and TRBJ2-1; 9 nucleotides agree with TRBD2. The germline V gene encodes CDR1 DFQATT and CDR2 SNEGSKA (reference sequence). CDR3 length: 16 amino acids. V lost 5 bases and J lost 0; bases outside the gene matches: 8. The CDR3 is CSAETSGPSSYNEQFF. The covered CDR3 bases are TGCAGTGCTGAGACTAGCGGTCCTAGCTCCTACAATGAG.

Points on this clone: The read stops 3 residues short of the end of the CDR3; the missing end is completed from the germline J gene. This chain joins TRBV6-1 and TRBJ1-2, with D hard to call. The germline V gene has CDR1 MNHNS and CDR2 SASEGT. The CDR3 is made up of 15 amino acids. The CDR3: CASSDLAGGADTYTF. The CDR3 bases that were read are TGTGCCAGCAGTGACTTAGCGGGAGGAGCAGATACC.

As to this clone: Read data end 3 residues before the CDR3 end; the end is taken from the germline J gene. The V call is TRBV2, the J call TRBJ1-4; tentatively, D is TRBD1 (5 bases). Deletions cut 5 bases from V and 8 bases from J, with 12 bases between. Germline-derived CDR1 and CDR2 are SNHLY and FYNNEI. The CDR3 runs 13 residues. This CDR3 is CASSKRQTEKLFF. Partial CDR3 DNA: TGTGCCAGCAGTAAAAGACAGACCGAAAAA.

A word on this clone: The sequenced fragment ends 3 residues before the CDR3 boundary, so the rest is inferred from the germline J gene. The chain is built from TRBV5-1 and TRBJ2-5, with a possible D match to TRBD2 (7 bases). CDR3 size: 15 residues. Germline V gene sequence: CDR1 SGHRS, CDR2 YFSETQ. Trimming removed 2 bases at V and 4 bases at J, with 15 bases between. The CDR3 DNA, read in part, is TGCGCCAGCAGCTTAGGGGGGGCCCGAGGAGAGACC. Encoded protein: CASSLGGARGET. The complete CDR3 reads CASSLGGARGETQYF.

Comments on this clone: The sequence runs out 3 residues before the end of the CDR3; the remainder is reconstructed from the germline J gene. V is TRBV12-5 and J is TRBJ1-3, with D uncertain. V lost 4 bases and J 7 bases, leaving 11 bases between the germline ends. CDR1 is LGHNT and CDR2 is FRNRAP in the germline V gene. CDR3 size: 13 residues. The CDR3 region is CASGSRVGNTIYF. CDR3 bases read: TGTGCTAGTGGTTCCCGGGTTGGGAACACC.

Turning to this clone: The read terminates 3 residues before the CDR3 end, so the remaining end is supplied by the germline J gene. This sequence joins TRBV7-2 and TRBJ2-5, with a possible D match to TRBD2 (8 bases). The length of the CDR3 is 16 residues. Germline V lookup: CDR1 SGHTA, CDR2 FQGNSA. The CDR3 bases that were read are TGTGCCAGCAGCTTAGCGGGCCCGGGGGGGACAGATACC. Its translation is CASSLAGPGGTDT. The whole CDR3 protein reads CASSLAGPGGTDTQYF.

The chain's CDR3 is CASSGQGRETQYF. The sequenced CDR3 bases are TGTGCCAGCAGTGGTCAGGGGCGAGAGACC. This chain uses TRBV2 with TRBJ2-5; tentative D call: TRBD1 (6 bases). The sequence runs out 3 residues before the end of the CDR3; the remainder is reconstructed from the germline J gene. Trimming removed 4 bases from V and 4 bases from J, with 10 bases in between. The CDR3 covers 13 residues. Germline CDR1 reads SNHLY; CDR2 reads FYNNEI.

Comments on this clone: Read coverage stops 3 residues before the CDR3 terminus; the germline J gene supplies the remainder. The J gene is TRBJ2-4, the V gene TRBV6-2 or TRBV6-3; tentative D call: TRBD2 (6 bases). CDR3 length: 15 residues. The germline CDR1 and CDR2 sequences are MNHEY and SVGEGT. CDR3 region: CASSTRRRSDYGQYF. The sequenced part of the CDR3 DNA is TGTGCCAGCAGTACGCGACGGAGATCGGACTATGGT.

A word on this clone: The observed sequence ends 3 residues before the CDR3 terminus, with the missing tail filled in from the germline J gene. The rearrangement links TRBV28 to TRBJ1-1; D remains unclear. The germline V gene encodes CDR1 MDHEN and CDR2 SYDVKM. V was cut by 5 bases and J by 5 bases, with 9 bases left in between. The CDR3 loop spans 12 amino acids. This CDR3 is CASSRRATEAFF. Incomplete CDR3 DNA: TGTGCCAGCAGTCGGAGGGCGACTGAA.

Turning to this clone: The DNA ends 3 residues before the CDR3 does, and the rest of the CDR3 is filled in from the germline J gene. The chain uses TRBV7-2 and TRBJ2-2; TRBD1 is a possible D gene (6 bases). Per germline, CDR1 SGHTA and CDR2 FQGNSA. The CDR3 contains 14 residues. The CDR3 is CASSQGQRGSPLFF. The covered CDR3 bases are TGTGCCAGCAGCCAGGGACAAAGGGGCTCACCG. Full variable domain (rest looked up from reference TRBV7-2 and TRBJ2-2): GAGVSQSPSNKVTEKGKDVELRCDPISGHTALYWYRQSLGQGLEFLIYFQGNSAPDKSGLPSDRFSAERTGGSVSTLTIQRTQQEDSAVYLCASSQGQRGSPLFFGEGSRLTVL.